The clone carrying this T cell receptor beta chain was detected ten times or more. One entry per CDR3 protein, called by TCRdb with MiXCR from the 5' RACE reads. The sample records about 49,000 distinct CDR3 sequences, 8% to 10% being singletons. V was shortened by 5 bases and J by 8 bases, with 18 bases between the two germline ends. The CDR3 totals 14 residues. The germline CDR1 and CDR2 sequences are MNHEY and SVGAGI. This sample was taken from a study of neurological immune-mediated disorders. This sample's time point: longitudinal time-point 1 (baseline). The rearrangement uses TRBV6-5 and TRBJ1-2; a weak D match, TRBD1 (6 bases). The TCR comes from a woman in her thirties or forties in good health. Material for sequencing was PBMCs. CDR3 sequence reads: CASSTPGGARGYTF. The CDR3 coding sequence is TGTGCCAGCAGTACCCCTGGGGGCGCGCGAGGCTACACCTTC.